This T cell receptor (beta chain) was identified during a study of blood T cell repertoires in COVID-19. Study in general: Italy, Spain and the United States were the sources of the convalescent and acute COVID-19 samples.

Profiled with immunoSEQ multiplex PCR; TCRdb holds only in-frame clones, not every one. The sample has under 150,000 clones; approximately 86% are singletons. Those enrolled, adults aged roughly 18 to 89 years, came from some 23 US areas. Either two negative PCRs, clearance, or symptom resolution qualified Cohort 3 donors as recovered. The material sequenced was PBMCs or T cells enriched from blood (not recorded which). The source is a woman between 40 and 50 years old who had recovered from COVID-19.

The chain's CDR3 is CASSLLGDTQYF. CDR3 bases: TGTGCCAGCAGCTTACTCGGGGATACGCAGTATTTT. The chain employs TRBV7-9 and TRBJ2-3; D unresolved. The CDR3 has 12 amino acids. Germline V CDR1 and CDR2: SEHNR, FQNEAQ (reference sequence). Deletions cut 2 bases from V and 6 bases from J, with 6 bases between. The whole variable domain, filled in from reference TRBV7-9 and TRBJ2-3, reads DTGVSQNPRHKITKRGQNVTFRCDPISEHNRLYWYRQTLGQGPEFLTYFQNEAQLEKSRLLSDRFSAERPKGSFSTLEIQRTEQGDSAMYLCASSLLGDTQYFGPGTRLTVL.